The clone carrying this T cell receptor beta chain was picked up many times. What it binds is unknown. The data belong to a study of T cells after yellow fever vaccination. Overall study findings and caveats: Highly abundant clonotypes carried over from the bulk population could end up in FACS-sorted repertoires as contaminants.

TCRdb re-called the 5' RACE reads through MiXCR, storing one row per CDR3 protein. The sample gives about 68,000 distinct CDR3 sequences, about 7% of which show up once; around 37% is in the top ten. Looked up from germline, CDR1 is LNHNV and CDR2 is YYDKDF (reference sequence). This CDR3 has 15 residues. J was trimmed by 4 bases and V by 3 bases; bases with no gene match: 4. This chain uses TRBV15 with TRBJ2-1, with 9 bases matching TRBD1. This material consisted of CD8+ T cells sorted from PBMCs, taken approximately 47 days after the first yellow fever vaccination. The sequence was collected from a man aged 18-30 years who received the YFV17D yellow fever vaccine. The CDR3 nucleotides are TGTGCCACCAGCAGTTCCGGACAGGGGTACAATGAGCAGTTCTTC. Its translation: CATSSSGQGYNEQFF.